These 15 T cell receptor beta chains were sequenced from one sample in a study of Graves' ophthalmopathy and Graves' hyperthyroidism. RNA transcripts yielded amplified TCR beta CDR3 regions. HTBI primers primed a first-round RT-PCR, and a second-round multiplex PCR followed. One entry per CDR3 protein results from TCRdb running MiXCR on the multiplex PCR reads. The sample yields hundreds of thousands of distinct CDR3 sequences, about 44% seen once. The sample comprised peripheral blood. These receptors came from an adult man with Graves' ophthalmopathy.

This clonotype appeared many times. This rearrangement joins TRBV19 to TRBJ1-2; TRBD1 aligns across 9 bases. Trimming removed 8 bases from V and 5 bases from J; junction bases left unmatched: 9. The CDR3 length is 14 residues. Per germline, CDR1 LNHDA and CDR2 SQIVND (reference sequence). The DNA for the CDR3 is TGTGCCAGTGAGGGGACAGGGCTTCAATATGGCTACACCTTC. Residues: CASEGTGLQYGYTF. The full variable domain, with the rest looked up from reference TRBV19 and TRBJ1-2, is DGGITQSPKYLFRKEGQNVTLSCEQNLNHDAMYWYRQDPGQGLRLIYYSQIVNDFQKGDIAEGYSVSREKKESFPLTVTSAQKNPTAFYLCASEGTGLQYGYTFGSGTRLTVV.

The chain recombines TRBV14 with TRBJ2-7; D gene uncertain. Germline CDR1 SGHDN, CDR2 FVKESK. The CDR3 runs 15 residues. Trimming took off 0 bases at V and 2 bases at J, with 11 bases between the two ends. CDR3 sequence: CASSQDWPSTYEQYF. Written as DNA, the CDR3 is TGTGCCAGCAGCCAAGATTGGCCCTCCACCTACGAGCAGTACTTC.

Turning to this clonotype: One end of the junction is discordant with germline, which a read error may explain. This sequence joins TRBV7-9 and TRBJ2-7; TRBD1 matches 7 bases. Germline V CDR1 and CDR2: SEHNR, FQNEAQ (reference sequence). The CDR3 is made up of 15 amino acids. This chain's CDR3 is CASSLGSGTDYGQYF. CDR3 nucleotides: TGTGCCAGCAGCTTAGGATCAGGGACAGACTACGGGCAGTACTTC.

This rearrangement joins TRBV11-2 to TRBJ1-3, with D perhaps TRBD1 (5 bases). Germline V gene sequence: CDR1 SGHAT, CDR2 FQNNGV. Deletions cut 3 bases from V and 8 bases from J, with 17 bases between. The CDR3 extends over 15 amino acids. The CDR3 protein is CASSFLHSPGHTIYF. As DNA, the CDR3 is TGTGCCAGCAGCTTCCTTCACTCGCCGGGACACACCATATATTTT.

This chain's CDR3 is CASSISGGRGNQPQHF. The CDR3 nucleotides read TGTGCCAGTAGTATTTCAGGGGGTAGGGGCAATCAGCCCCAGCATTTT. This chain uses TRBV19 with TRBJ1-5, with 7 positions matching TRBD1. V dropped 3 bases and J dropped 2; count of bases not matched to a gene: 7. The CDR3 totals 16 residues. Germline V gives CDR1 LNHDA, CDR2 SQIVND (reference sequence). The full variable domain, with the rest looked up from reference TRBV19 and TRBJ1-5, is DGGITQSPKYLFRKEGQNVTLSCEQNLNHDAMYWYRQDPGQGLRLIYYSQIVNDFQKGDIAEGYSVSREKKESFPLTVTSAQKNPTAFYLCASSISGGRGNQPQHFGDGTRLSIL.

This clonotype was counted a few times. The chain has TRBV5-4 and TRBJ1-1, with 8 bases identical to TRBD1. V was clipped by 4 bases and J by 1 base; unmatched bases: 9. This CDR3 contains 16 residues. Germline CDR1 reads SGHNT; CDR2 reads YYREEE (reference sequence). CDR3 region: CASSLRQGIRNTEAFF. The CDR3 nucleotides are TGTGCCAGCAGCCTCAGACAGGGGATAAGGAACACTGAAGCTTTCTTT.

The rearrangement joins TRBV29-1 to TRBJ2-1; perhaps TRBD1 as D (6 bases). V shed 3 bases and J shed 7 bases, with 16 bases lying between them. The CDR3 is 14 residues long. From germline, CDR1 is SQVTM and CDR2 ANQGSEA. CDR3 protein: CSVDGQGHRNEQFF. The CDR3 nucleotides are TGCAGCGTTGACGGGCAGGGGCATAGGAATGAGCAGTTCTTC.

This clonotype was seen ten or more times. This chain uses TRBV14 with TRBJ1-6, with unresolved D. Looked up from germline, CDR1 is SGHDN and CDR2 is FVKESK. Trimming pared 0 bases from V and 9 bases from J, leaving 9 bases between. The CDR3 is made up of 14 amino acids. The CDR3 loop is CASSQDVRGSPLHF. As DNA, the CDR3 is TGTGCCAGCAGCCAAGACGTTCGGGGTTCACCCCTCCACTTT.

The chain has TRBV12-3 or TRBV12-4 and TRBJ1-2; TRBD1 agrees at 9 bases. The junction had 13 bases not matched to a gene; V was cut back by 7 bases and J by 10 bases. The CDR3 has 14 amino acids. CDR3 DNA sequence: TGTGCCAGCACCTATTCTGGGACAGGGAAGGTCTACACCTTC. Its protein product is CASTYSGTGKVYTF.

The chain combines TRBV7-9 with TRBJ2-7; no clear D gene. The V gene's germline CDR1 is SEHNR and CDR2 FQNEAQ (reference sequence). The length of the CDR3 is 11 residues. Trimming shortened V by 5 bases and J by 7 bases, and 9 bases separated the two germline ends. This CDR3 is CASSVNREQYF. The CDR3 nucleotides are TGTGCCAGCAGCGTAAACAGAGAGCAGTACTTC.

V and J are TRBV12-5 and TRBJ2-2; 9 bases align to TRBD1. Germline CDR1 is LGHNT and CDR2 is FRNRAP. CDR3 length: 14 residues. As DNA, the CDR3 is TGTGCCAGCAGTTTACAGGGGGCGAACGGGGAGCTGTTTTTT. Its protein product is CASSLQGANGELFF.

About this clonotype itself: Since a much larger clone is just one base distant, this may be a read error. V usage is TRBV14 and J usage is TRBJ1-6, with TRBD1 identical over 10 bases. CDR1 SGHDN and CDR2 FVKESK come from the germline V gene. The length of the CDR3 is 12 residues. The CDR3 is CTSGTGVSPLHF. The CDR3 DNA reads TGTACCAGTGGGACAGGGGTCTCACCCCTCCACTTT.

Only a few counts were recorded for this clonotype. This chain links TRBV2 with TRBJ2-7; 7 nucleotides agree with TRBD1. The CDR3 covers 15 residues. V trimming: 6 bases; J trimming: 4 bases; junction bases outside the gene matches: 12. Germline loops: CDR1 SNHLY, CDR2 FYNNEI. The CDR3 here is CASSRGQSLLYEQYF. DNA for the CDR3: TGTGCCAGCAGCCGGGGACAGAGCCTCCTTTACGAGCAGTACTTC.

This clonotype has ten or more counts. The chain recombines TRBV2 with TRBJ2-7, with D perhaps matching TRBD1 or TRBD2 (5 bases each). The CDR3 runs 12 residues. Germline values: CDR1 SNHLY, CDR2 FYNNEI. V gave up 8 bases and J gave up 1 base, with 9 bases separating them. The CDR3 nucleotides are TGTGCCAGCGGGACCGTTTCCTACGAGCAGTACTTC. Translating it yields CASGTVSYEQYF.

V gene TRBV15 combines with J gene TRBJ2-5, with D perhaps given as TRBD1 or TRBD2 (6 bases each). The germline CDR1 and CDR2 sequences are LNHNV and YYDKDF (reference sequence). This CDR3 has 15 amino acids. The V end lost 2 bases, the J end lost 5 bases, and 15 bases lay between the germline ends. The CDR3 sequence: CATSRPSGGLETQYF. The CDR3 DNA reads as TGTGCCACCAGCAGACCTAGTGGGGGGCTGGAGACCCAGTACTTC.